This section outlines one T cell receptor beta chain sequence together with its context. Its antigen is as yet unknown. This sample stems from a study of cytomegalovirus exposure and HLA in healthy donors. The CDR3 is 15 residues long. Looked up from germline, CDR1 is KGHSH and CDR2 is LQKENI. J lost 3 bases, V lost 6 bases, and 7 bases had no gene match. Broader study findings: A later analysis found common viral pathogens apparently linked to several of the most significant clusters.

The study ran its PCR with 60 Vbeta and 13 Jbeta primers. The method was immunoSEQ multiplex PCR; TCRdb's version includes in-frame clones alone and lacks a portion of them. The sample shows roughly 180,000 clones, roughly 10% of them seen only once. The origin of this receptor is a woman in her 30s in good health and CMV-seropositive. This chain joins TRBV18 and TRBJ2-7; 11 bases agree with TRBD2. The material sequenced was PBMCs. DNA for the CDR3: TGTGCCAGCTCTCCCACTAGCGGGAGTTTCTACGAGCAGTACTTC. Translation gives CASSPTSGSFYEQYF.